This entry lists 7 T cell receptor beta chains sequenced from one sample in a study of identical twins (TCRdb year 2016). The method was 5' RACE. The reads were generated on an Illumina HiSeq 2000. The public reads were reanalyzed by TCRdb: fastp trimming at Q25, MiXCR alignment, in-frame beta chains only. Merged by CDR3 protein, the rows form single entries marked with the most common genes and DNA. This sample lists 600,000 to 850,000 distinct CDR3 sequences; 15% to 20% were detected once. The top ten hold around 14% of the sample. These sequences were also reported in another study, on T cells expressing NK-cell markers.

Sequenced input: PBMCs. These receptor sequences come from a woman aged 18-29 years in good health.

This clonotype was picked up many times. V and J are TRBV5-1 and TRBJ2-1, with D tentatively TRBD2 (7 bases). The CDR3 consists of 16 residues. Per the germline V gene, CDR1 is SGHRS and CDR2 is YFSETQ. The germline V and J ends were trimmed by 0 bases and 4 bases, with 14 bases remaining between them. This CDR3 is CASSLVGGGPYNEQFF. The CDR3 nucleotides are TGCGCCAGCAGCTTGGTCGGCGGGGGCCCGTACAATGAGCAGTTCTTC.

This sequence joins TRBV30 and TRBJ2-3; D is uncertain. From germline, CDR1 is GTSNPN and CDR2 SVGIG (reference sequence). V lost 4 bases and J lost 2, with 10 bases in between. This CDR3 spans 13 amino acids. The CDR3 loop is CAWKAPATDTQYF. Written as DNA, the CDR3 is TGTGCCTGGAAAGCGCCGGCCACAGATACGCAGTATTTT.

This rearrangement joins TRBV12-3 or TRBV12-4 to TRBJ2-1, with 8 nucleotides matching TRBD1. CDR3 length: 14 residues. Germline trimming cut 5 bases from V and 5 bases from J; bases unmatched to any gene: 5. The CDR3 protein is CASSPWTGHNEQFF. The DNA of the CDR3 is TGTGCCAGCAGTCCATGGACAGGGCACAATGAGCAGTTCTTC.

V usage is TRBV7-2 and J usage is TRBJ2-3; 8 bases fit TRBD1. Germline V gene data show CDR1 as SGHTA and CDR2 as FQGNSA. The junction had 5 bases not matched to a gene; V was cut back by 4 bases and J by 2 bases. The CDR3 has 15 residues. The CDR3: CASSWRDRSTDTQYF. CDR3 in DNA: TGTGCCAGCAGCTGGAGGGACAGGTCCACAGATACGCAGTATTTT.

This clonotype was observed a handful of times. CDR3 coding DNA: TGCAGTGCTAGTCTAGCGCAAGAGACCCAGTACTTC. It specifies CSASLAQETQYF. V and J are TRBV20-1 and TRBJ2-5; possibly TRBD2 for D (6 bases). The germline V gene encodes CDR1 DFQATT and CDR2 SNEGSKA (reference sequence). CDR3 length equals 12 residues. V shed 3 bases and J shed 2 bases, with 7 bases lying between them.

The chain recombines TRBV9 with TRBJ2-2, with 12 bases that match TRBD2. J lost 2 bases, V lost 0 bases, and 5 bases had no gene match. Germline loops: CDR1 SGDLS, CDR2 YYNGEE. The CDR3 loop spans 18 amino acids. In DNA form, the CDR3 reads TGTGCCAGCAGCGTAGGACTAGCGGGAGACATTAACACCGGGGAGCTGTTTTTT. Its translation is CASSVGLAGDINTGELFF.

The chain uses TRBV7-2 and TRBJ1-6, with a weak D call TRBD1 (5 bases). This CDR3 has 13 amino acids. The V and J ends lost 5 bases and 9 bases respectively, with 11 bases between them. Germline V gene lookup returns CDR1 SGHTA and CDR2 FQGNSA. The DNA for the CDR3 is TGTGCCAGCAGCAGTCAGGGTCGTTCACCCCTCCACTTT. Translating gives CASSSQGRSPLHF.